The present TCR beta chain was sequenced within a study of OX40 agonist ivuxolimab in advanced cancers. Study results and limitations: In CD8+ T cells, expanded clones were on average more numerous than in CD4+.

Blood samples were obtained at baseline, cycle 4 day 1, and cycle 7 day 1. Repertoires were generated with immunoSEQ multiplex PCR, while TCRdb's copy carries only in-frame clones and drops some. The sample consists of approximately 70,000 clones, about 87% of them appearing once. Remarks on this clone: Antigen unknown.

This receptor was taken from an adult with an advanced solid tumor such as melanoma, head and neck, liver or kidney cancer. The material sequenced was CD4+ or CD8+ T cells sorted from blood, taken in a trial of the OX40 agonist ivuxolimab.

The CDR3 bases are TGTGCCAGCACCACCACATATATTGACACAGATACGCAGTATTTT. It is translated as CASTTTYIDTDTQYF. V is TRBV27 and J is TRBJ2-3; no firm D call. Trimming pared 7 bases from V and 2 bases from J, leaving 16 bases between. This CDR3 is 15 amino acids long. Germline V lookup: CDR1 MNHEY, CDR2 SMNVEV (reference sequence).